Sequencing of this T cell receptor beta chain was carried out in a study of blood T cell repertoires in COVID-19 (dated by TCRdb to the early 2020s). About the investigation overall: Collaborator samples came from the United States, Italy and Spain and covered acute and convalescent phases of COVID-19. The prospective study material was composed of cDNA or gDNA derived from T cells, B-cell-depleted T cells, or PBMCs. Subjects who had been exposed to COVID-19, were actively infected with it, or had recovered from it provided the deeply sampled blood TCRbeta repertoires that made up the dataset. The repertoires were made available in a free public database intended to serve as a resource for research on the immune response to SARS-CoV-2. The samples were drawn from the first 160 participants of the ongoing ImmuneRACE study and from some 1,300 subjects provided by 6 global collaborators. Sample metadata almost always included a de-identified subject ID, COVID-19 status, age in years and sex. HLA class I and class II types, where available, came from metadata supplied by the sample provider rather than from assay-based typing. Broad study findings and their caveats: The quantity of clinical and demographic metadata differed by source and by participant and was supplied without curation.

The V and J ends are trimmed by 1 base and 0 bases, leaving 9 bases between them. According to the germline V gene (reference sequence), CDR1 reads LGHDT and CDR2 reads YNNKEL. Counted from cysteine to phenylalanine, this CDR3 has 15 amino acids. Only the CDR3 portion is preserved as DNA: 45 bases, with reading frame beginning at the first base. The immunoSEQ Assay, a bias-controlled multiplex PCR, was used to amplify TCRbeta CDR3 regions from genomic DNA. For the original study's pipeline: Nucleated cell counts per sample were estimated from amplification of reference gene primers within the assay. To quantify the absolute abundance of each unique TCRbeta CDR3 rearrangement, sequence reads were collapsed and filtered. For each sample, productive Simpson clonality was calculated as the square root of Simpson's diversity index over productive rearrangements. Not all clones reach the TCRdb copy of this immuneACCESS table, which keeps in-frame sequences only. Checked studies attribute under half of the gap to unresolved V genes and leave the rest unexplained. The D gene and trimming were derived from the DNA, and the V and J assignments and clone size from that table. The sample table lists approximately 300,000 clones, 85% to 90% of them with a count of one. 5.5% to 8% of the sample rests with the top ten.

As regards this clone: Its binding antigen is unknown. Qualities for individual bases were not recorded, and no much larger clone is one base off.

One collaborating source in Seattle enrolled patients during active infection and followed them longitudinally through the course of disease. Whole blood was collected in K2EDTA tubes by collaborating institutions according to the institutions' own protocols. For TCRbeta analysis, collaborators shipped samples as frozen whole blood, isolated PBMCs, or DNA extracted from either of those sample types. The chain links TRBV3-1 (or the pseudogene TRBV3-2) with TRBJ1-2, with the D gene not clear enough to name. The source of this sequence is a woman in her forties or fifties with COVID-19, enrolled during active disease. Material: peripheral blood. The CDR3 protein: CASSQVAMPNYGYTF. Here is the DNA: TGTGCCAGCAGCCAAGTCGCGATGCCTAACTATGGCTACACCTTC.